This TCR beta chain stems from a study of blood T cell repertoires in COVID-19. Whole-study context: The analysed material was cDNA or gDNA that came from T cells, B-cell-depleted T cells, or PBMCs.

The repertoire was sequenced with immunoSEQ multiplex PCR; TCRdb's copy has only in-frame clones and lacks some. The data contain about 480,000 clones, around 90% of them singletons. Clinical history reported by participants formed the basis on which cohorts were assigned. V was pared by 0 bases and J by 7 bases, with 10 bases between. Per the germline V gene, CDR1 is MGHRA and CDR2 is YSYEKL. CDR3 length equals 14 residues. The sequence was obtained from a young woman with acute COVID-19. What was sequenced was PBMCs or T cells enriched from blood (not recorded which). V usage is TRBV4-1 and J usage is TRBJ2-1; a weak D match, TRBD1 (6 bases). CDR3 residues: CASSQEQGENEQFF. CDR3 sequence (DNA): TGCGCCAGCAGCCAAGAACAGGGTGAGAATGAGCAGTTCTTC.